This T cell receptor (beta chain) was identified during a study of blood T cell repertoires in COVID-19. This table comes from immunoSEQ multiplex PCR, and its TCRdb copy is limited to in-frame clones, with some not included. The sample has 200,000 to 250,000 clones, about nine tenths seen once. CDR3 length: 16 amino acids. Trimming stripped 5 bases from V and 6 bases from J, with 22 bases between. CDR1 is MDHEN, CDR2 SYDVKM, per germline. The V and J genes are TRBV28 and TRBJ1-2; D call uncertain. Sequencing used peripheral blood. The clonotype was recovered from a man aged 55 to 70 who had recovered from COVID-19. The CDR3 loop reads CASSPPGKLGTDGYTF. Written as DNA, the CDR3 is TGTGCCAGCAGTCCCCCGGGGAAATTAGGAACCGATGGCTACACCTTC.